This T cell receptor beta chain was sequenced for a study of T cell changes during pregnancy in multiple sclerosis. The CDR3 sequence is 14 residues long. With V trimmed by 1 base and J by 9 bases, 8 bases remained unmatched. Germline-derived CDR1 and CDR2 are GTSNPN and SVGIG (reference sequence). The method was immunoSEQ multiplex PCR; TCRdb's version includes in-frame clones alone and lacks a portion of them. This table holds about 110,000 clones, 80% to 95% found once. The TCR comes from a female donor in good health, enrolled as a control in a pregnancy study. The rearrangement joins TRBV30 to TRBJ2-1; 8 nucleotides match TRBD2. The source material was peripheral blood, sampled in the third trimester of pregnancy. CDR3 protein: CAWSAGLGSGEQFF. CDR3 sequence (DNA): TGTGCCTGGAGTGCGGGACTAGGCTCCGGTGAGCAGTTCTTC.